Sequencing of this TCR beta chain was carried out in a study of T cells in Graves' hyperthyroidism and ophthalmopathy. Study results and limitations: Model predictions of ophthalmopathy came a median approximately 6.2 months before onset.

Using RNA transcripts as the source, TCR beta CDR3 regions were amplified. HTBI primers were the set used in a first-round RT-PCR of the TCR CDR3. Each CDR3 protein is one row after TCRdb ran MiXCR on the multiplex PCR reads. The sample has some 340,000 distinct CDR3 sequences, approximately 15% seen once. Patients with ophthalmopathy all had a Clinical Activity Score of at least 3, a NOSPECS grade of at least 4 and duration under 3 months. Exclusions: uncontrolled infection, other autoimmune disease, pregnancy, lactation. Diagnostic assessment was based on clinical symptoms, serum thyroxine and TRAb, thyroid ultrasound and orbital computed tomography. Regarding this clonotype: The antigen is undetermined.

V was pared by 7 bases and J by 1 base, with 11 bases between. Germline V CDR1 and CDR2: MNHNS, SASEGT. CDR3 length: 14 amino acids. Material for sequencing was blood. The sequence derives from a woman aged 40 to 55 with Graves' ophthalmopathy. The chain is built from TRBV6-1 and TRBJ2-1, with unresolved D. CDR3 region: CASTYSASYNEQFF. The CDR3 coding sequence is TGTGCCAGCACCTACAGCGCATCCTACAATGAGCAGTTCTTC.